These 21 T cell receptor beta chains came from one sample sequenced in a study of cytomegalovirus exposure and HLA in healthy donors. Profiling relied on immunoSEQ multiplex PCR, and the TCRdb table lists in-frame clones only, not all of them. The table has hundreds of thousands of clones, around 87% seen once; the top ten hold roughly 1%. What was sequenced was PBMCs. The receptors stem from a woman aged 18 to 35 in good health and CMV-seronegative.

CDR3 coding DNA: TGCGCCAGCAGCTCCGCCGAGGGCGGAAAACTGTTTTTT. Residues: CASSSAEGGKLFF. The V call is TRBV5-1, the J call TRBJ1-4; D gene ambiguous. In germline, CDR1 is SGHRS, CDR2 YFSETQ. V was trimmed by 3 bases and J by 10 bases, leaving 13 bases between them. The CDR3 totals 13 residues.

The CDR3 DNA reads as TGTGCCGGAGCCCACCAAGAGACCCAGTACTTC. Translated: CAGAHQETQYF. The rearrangement joins TRBV30 to TRBJ2-5; D is unresolved. V lost 8 bases, J lost 0 bases, and 7 bases lay in between. Per the germline V gene, CDR1 is GTSNPN and CDR2 is SVGIG (reference sequence). The CDR3 runs 11 residues.

This clone has a single count. The CDR3 nucleotides read TGTGCCAGCAGCCGGGAGCTCGGGGCCGGGGAGCTGTTTTTT. Its translation: CASSRELGAGELFF. The chain links TRBV2 to TRBJ2-2; the D gene is possibly TRBD2 (6 bases). The germline V gene has CDR1 SNHLY and CDR2 FYNNEI. V lost 6 bases and J 6 bases, leaving 14 bases between the germline ends. CDR3 length: 14 amino acids. The entire variable domain, with the rest obtained from reference TRBV2 and TRBJ2-2, is as follows: EPEVTQTPSHQVTQMGQEVILRCVPISNHLYFYWYRQILGQKVEFLVSFYNNEISEKSEIFDDQFSVERPDGSNFTLKIRSTKLEDSAMYFCASSRELGAGELFFGEGSRLTVL.

The J gene is TRBJ1-1, the V gene TRBV4-1, with unresolved D. The CDR3 totals 15 residues. Germline values: CDR1 MGHRA, CDR2 YSYEKL. The ends were cut back, 4 bases at V and 5 bases at J, with 17 bases in the middle. The CDR3, as DNA: TGCGCCAGCAGCCGACCCCGAGAGGGTGGTACTGAAGCTTTCTTT. It yields the protein CASSRPREGGTEAFF.

This rearrangement joins TRBV5-1 to TRBJ2-4; 9 nucleotides match TRBD1. J lost 9 bases, V lost 3 bases, and 13 bases had no gene match. Germline V CDR1 and CDR2: SGHRS, YFSETQ. The CDR3 loop spans 16 amino acids. In DNA, the CDR3 is TGCGCCAGCAGCTGGCGGACAGGGGCGGTCCCCCCCATTCAGTACTTC. Protein: CASSWRTGAVPPIQYF.

This clone was seen just once. The chain uses TRBV29-1 and TRBJ2-7; D is perhaps TRBD1 (6 bases). This CDR3 contains 11 residues. Germline-derived CDR1 and CDR2 are SQVTM and ANQGSEA. The CDR3 coding sequence is TGCAACGTGGTACAGGGCTACGAGCAGTACTTC. It is translated as CNVVQGYEQYF.

The chain combines TRBV5-1 with TRBJ1-3; D not certain. CDR3 length equals 17 residues. Germline CDR1 and CDR2: SGHRS and YFSETQ. V was clipped by 3 bases and J by 4 bases, with 20 bases between them. In nucleotides, the CDR3 is TGCGCCAGCAGCTCCCTTGGAGATTCAGAGGTGGGAAACACCATATATTTT. Translating gives CASSSLGDSEVGNTIYF.

The V and J genes are TRBV27 and TRBJ2-1; 13 bases agree with TRBD2. Germline CDR1 is MNHEY and CDR2 is SMNVEV (reference sequence). The CDR3 contains 19 residues. V shed 5 bases and J 1 base; nucleotides not matched to a gene: 11. This chain's CDR3 is CASSPGLAGPQGSYNEQFF. DNA of the CDR3: TGTGCCAGCAGTCCGGGACTAGCGGGACCCCAGGGGTCCTACAATGAGCAGTTCTTC.

This clone has just one count. The V call is TRBV4-1, the J call TRBJ2-1; 12 bases are a match to TRBD2. V lost 0 bases to trimming and J lost 16 bases; unmatched junction nucleotides: 10. The CDR3 spans 15 residues. Per the germline V gene, CDR1 is MGHRA and CDR2 is YSYEKL. The CDR3 coding sequence is TGCGCCAGCAGCCAAGATCTGACTAGCGGGAGAAATTATTTCTTC. Protein sequence: CASSQDLTSGRNYFF.

The chain has TRBV28 and TRBJ2-7; 7 bases are a match to TRBD2. Germline V gene lookup returns CDR1 MDHEN and CDR2 SYDVKM. The ends lost 4 bases at V and 2 bases at J; junction bases unmatched: 5. The CDR3 runs 14 residues. The DNA of the CDR3 is TGTGCCAGCAGTTGGGGGACTATAACCTACGAGCAGTACTTC. Translating it yields CASSWGTITYEQYF.

The CDR3 bases are TGTGCCAGCACCCCTGGACTAGCAAGCACAGATACGCAGTATTTT. Translated: CASTPGLASTDTQYF. The chain links TRBV2 to TRBJ2-3, with 8 bases fitting TRBD2. V lost 7 bases to trimming and J lost 0 bases; unmatched junction nucleotides: 6. The CDR3 runs to 15 residues. Germline CDR1 and CDR2: SNHLY and FYNNEI.

The chain carries TRBV7-9 and TRBJ1-5; 7 nucleotides line up with TRBD1. J lost 3 bases, V lost 1 base, and 3 bases had no gene match. Germline CDR1 reads SEHNR; CDR2 reads FQNEAQ (reference sequence). The CDR3 extends over 15 amino acids. The CDR3 sequence is CASSLGDSYNQPQHF. In nucleotides, the CDR3 is TGTGCCAGCAGCTTAGGGGACAGCTACAATCAGCCCCAGCATTTT.

CDR3 region: CASSRYPVTGGRYEQYF. The CDR3 DNA follows: TGTGCCAGCAGCCGATATCCCGTGACAGGGGGCAGGTACGAGCAGTACTTC. V usage is TRBV5-4 and J usage is TRBJ2-7; 10 nucleotides align to TRBD1. Germline values: CDR1 SGHNT, CDR2 YYREEE (reference sequence). J gave up 4 bases and V 4 bases, and 14 bases lay outside the gene matches. The CDR3 has 17 residues.

The chain carries TRBV28 and TRBJ2-7; D might be TRBD2 (6 bases). Trimming cost V 8 bases and J 0 bases, with 17 bases left between them. This CDR3 spans 15 amino acids. Germline-derived CDR1 and CDR2 are MDHEN and SYDVKM. CDR3 DNA: TGTGCCAGCCGAGACAGCGGGTTTAGCTCCTACGAGCAGTACTTC. This gives the protein CASRDSGFSSYEQYF.

The chain couples TRBV4-3 to TRBJ2-1; no clear D gene. The V and J ends lost 0 bases and 0 bases respectively, with 6 bases between them. In germline, CDR1 is LGHNA, CDR2 YSLEER. The CDR3 is 15 residues long. Here the CDR3 DNA reads TGCGCCAGCAGCCAAGACGCAGGCTCCTACAATGAGCAGTTCTTC. The encoded protein is CASSQDAGSYNEQFF.

This rearrangement joins TRBV7-8 to TRBJ2-1; 9 bases map to TRBD2. The J segment lost 9 bases and the V segment lost 1 base, leaving 7 bases of the junction unmatched. This CDR3 region has 15 residues. CDR1 SGHVS and CDR2 FQNEAQ come from the germline V gene. The CDR3 DNA follows: TGTGCCAGCAGCTTAGGGGCGGGAGGGCCGGGTGAGCAGTTCTTC. Its protein product is CASSLGAGGPGEQFF. The variable domain in full, with the rest retrieved from reference TRBV7-8 and TRBJ2-1, is GAGVSQSPRYKVAKRGQDVALRCDPISGHVSLFWYQQALGQGPEFLTYFQNEAQLDKSGLPSDRFFAERPEGSVSTLKIQRTQQEDSAVYLCASSLGAGGPGEQFFGPGTRLTVL.

The V and J genes are TRBV5-1 and TRBJ1-4, with 7 bases aligning to TRBD1. The V gene end was trimmed by 0 bases and the J gene end by 8 bases; junction bases not matched to a gene: 7. CDR3 length: 15 amino acids. CDR1 and CDR2 from the germline V gene are SGHRS and YFSETQ. CDR3 nucleotides: TGCGCCAGCAGCTTGGGAGGGGGCGGGGACGAAAAACTGTTTTTT. Protein sequence: CASSLGGGGDEKLFF.

This clone was observed a single time. The chain is built from TRBV4-1 and TRBJ1-2; TRBD1 might be the D (5 bases). Trimming took off 1 base at V and 3 bases at J, with 9 bases between the two ends. The CDR3 covers 14 residues. Germline CDR1 MGHRA, CDR2 YSYEKL. CDR3 sequence reads: CASSQVGRDYGYTF. CDR3 DNA: TGCGCCAGCAGCCAAGTAGGCAGGGACTATGGCTACACCTTC.

This chain uses TRBV28 with TRBJ2-7; 8 bases are shared with TRBD1. The CDR3 has 17 residues. Germline V gene data show CDR1 as MDHEN and CDR2 as SYDVKM. V lost 6 bases and J lost 0; bases outside the gene matches: 13. The CDR3 reads CASSSSRQGTRSYEQYF. The CDR3 DNA sequence: TGTGCCAGCAGCTCCTCCCGACAGGGGACCCGCTCCTACGAGCAGTACTTC.

The chain combines TRBV28 with TRBJ1-5; 11 nucleotides align to TRBD1. Germline V gives CDR1 MDHEN, CDR2 SYDVKM. This CDR3 spans 16 amino acids. Trimming cost V 5 bases and J 5 bases; bases outside gene matches: 8. This chain's CDR3 is CASSPDRGLSDQPQHF. The CDR3 bases are TGTGCCAGCAGTCCGGACAGGGGGCTCTCGGATCAGCCCCAGCATTTT.

The rearrangement uses TRBV19 and TRBJ1-4, with TRBD1 matching over 7 bases. The V and J ends lost 3 bases and 5 bases, in that order; junction bases with no gene match: 6. Germline V lookup: CDR1 LNHDA, CDR2 SQIVND (reference sequence). This CDR3 has 15 amino acids. The CDR3 spells CASSMAGTANEKLFF. The CDR3 DNA reads as TGTGCCAGTAGTATGGCCGGGACAGCAAATGAAAAACTGTTTTTT.